This T cell receptor beta chain was observed in a study of CXCR3-negative and CXCR3-positive naive CD8 T cells. The CDR3 loop spans 14 amino acids. CDR1 and CDR2 (germline): SEHNR, FQNEAQ (reference sequence). Study-level points and caveats: Naive cells with CXCR3 showed TRB CDR3s that were more hydrophobic than those in CXCR3-negative naive cells. For naive cells, CXCR3-negative and CXCR3-positive subsets had similar TRBV-TRBJ usage; for memory cells, usage differed. Memory CD8+ cells showed much lower diversity, while both naive subsets displayed comparably high diversity.

The TRB libraries of cDNA were built by UMI-labeled 5' RACE. One entry per CDR3 protein, without DNA, is what TCRdb gives after re-calling the 5' RACE reads. The table lists some 130,000 distinct CDR3 sequences. The sorting of each CD8+ T cell subset was done in triplicate, at about 300,000 cells each. As for this clonotype: Antigen unknown.

The sequenced sample was naive CXCR3+ CD8+ T cells from blood. As to subset: CD45RO-CCR7+CD27+CD95- naive CD8+ T cells expressing CXCR3 (TNR3+). This receptor was taken from a human donor in good health. Some clones in this sample may be carry-over from other donors' samples. The rearrangement joins TRBV7-9 to TRBJ1-2. The CDR3 sequence: CASSLVTDYYGYTF.